Sequencing of this T cell receptor beta chain was carried out in a study of regulatory T cells in long-lasting Graves disease. Overall study results and limits: Those with persistent Graves' had less TCR diversity than newly diagnosed patients. Persistent disease was associated with favored TRBV28 usage and with favored use of TRBJ1-2 and TRBJ2-5.

This clonotype has a count of ten or more. What it binds is unknown. In building TCR beta libraries, iRepertoire HTBI primers were used together with Arm-PCR of CDR3 regions. TCRdb used MiXCR to reprocess the multiplex PCR reads, holding one entry per CDR3 protein. Of approximately 460,000 distinct CDR3 sequences listed, about a sixth are singletons. Time point denoted: newly diagnosed GD, antithyroid drugs for less than 3 months. Preparation of the TCR library used RNA extracted from PBMCs. This CDR3 comprises 14 residues. Germline V gene lookup returns CDR1 SNHLY and CDR2 FYNNEI. This sample was shared with a second study, whose subject was T cells in Graves' hyperthyroidism and ophthalmopathy. Turning to that study: HTBI primers drove first-round RT-PCR of the TCR CDR3. Clonotypes that were expanded in thyroid above 0.001 mostly appeared in blood too.

The sample in question was peripheral blood mononuclear cells (PBMCs), obtained at new diagnosis, from a patient treated with antithyroid drugs. The chain recombines TRBV2 with TRBJ2-1, with TRBD2 matching 11 bases. The sequence derives from a woman in her 30s with Graves disease. The CDR3 protein is CVDIAGGGYNEQFF. As DNA, the CDR3 is TGTGTCGACATAGCGGGAGGGGGCTACAATGAGCAGTTCTTC.